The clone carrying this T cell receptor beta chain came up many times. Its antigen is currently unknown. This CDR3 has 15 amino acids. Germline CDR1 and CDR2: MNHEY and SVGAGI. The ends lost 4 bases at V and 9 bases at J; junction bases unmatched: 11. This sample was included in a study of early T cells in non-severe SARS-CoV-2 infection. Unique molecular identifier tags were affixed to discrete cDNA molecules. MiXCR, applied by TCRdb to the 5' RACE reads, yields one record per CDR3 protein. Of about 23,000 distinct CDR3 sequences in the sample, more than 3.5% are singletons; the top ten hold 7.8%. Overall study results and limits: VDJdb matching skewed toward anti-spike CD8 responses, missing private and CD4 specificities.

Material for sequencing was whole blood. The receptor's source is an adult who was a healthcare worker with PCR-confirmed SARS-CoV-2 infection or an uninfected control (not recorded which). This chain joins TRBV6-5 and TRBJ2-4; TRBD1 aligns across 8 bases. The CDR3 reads CASSSLRQGSAIQYF. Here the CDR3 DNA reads TGTGCCAGCAGTTCCCTCAGACAGGGGTCGGCCATTCAGTACTTC.